This TCR beta chain is from a study of T cell clonotyping in hematopoietic cell transplantation. Overall study results and limits: Without cell sorting, CD4 versus CD8 contributions remain unresolved.

Germline V lookup: CDR1 SGHDT, CDR2 YYEEEE. Trimming shortened V by 2 bases and J by 6 bases, and 17 bases separated the two germline ends. CDR3 length: 15 amino acids. Profiling relied on immunoSEQ multiplex PCR, and the TCRdb table lists in-frame clones only, not all of them. This table holds some 40,000 clones, roughly 94% found once. Remarks on this clone: Its specificity is not known.

The sequencing sample was made of peripheral blood mononuclear cells. The chain uses TRBV5-6 and TRBJ1-2, with unresolved D. The TCR was taken from a woman aged 50 to 65 in good health. Some clones in this sample may be carry-over from other donors' samples. This chain's CDR3 is CASSLMGGTNNGYTF. The CDR3 DNA is TGTGCCAGCAGCTTAATGGGCGGCACTAATAATGGCTACACCTTC.